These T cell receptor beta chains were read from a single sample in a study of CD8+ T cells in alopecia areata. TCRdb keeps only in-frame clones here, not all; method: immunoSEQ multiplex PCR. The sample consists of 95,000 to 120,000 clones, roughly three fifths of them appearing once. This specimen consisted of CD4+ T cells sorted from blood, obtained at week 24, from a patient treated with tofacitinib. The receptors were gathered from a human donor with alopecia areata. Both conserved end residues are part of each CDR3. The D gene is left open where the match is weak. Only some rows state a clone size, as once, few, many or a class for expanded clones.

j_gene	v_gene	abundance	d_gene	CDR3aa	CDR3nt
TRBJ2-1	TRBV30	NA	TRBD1	CAWSVQGNEQFF	TGTGCCTGGAGTGTACAGGGGAATGAGCAGTTCTTC
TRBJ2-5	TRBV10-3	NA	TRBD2	CAISNRGGSLAGAQETQYF	TGTGCCATCAGCAATCGAGGGGGCAGCCTAGCGGGGGCCCAAGAGACCCAGTACTTC
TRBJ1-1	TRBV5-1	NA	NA	CASSFVLGGSEAFF	TGCGCCAGCAGCTTCGTTTTAGGGGGTAGTGAAGCTTTCTTT
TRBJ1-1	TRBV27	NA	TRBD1	CASNPYRGRTEAFF	TGTGCCAGCAACCCTTACAGGGGGCGCACTGAAGCTTTCTTT
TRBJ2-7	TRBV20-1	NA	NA	CRALQGNEQYF	TGCAGGGCGCTACAGGGAAACGAGCAGTACTTC
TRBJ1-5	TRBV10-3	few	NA	CAISESSGQPQHF	TGTGCCATCAGTGAGTCAAGTGGTCAGCCCCAGCATTTT
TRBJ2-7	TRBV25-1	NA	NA	CASSEDDRRYEQYF	TGTGCCAGCAGTGAAGACGACAGACGCTACGAGCAGTACTTC
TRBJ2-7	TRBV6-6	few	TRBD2	CASSSGTSGGYEQYF	TGTGCCAGCAGTTCCGGGACTAGCGGGGGTTACGAGCAGTACTTC
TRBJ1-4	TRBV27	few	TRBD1	CASSFLGQGGNEKLFF	TGTGCCAGCAGTTTCCTTGGACAGGGGGGGAATGAAAAACTGTTTTTT
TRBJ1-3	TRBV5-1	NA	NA	CASSTSGTPGNTIYF	TGCGCCAGCAGCACCAGCGGGACGCCGGGAAACACCATATATTTT
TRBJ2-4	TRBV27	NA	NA	CASSLVFRGRAKNIQYF	TGTGCCAGCAGTTTGGTGTTCAGGGGGAGGGCCAAAAACATTCAGTACTTC
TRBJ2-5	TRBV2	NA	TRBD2	CASADPGSQPGLADPKKTQYF	TGTGCCAGCGCGGACCCCGGATCTCAACCGGGACTAGCGGATCCCAAGAAGACCCAGTACTTC
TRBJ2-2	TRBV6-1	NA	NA	CASRATVSGGGELFF	TGTGCCAGCAGGGCGACTGTCTCTGGTGGAGGGGAGCTGTTTTTT
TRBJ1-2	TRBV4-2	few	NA	CASSQVDTYGYTF	TGTGCCAGCAGCCAAGTGGACACCTATGGCTACACCTTC
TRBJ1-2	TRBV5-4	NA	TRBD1	CASRPTGSNYGYTF	TGTGCCAGCAGACCGACAGGGTCTAACTATGGCTACACCTTC
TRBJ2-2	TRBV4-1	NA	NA	CASSAKPPDEPTGELFF	TGCGCCAGCAGCGCGAAGCCGCCGGACGAGCCGACCGGGGAGCTGTTTTTT
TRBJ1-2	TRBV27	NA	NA	CASGIRATLRGLYGYTF	TGTGCCAGCGGCATCCGGGCCACCCTAAGGGGCCTCTATGGCTACACCTTC
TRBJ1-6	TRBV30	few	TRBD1	CALGQVVPLHF	TGTGCCCTCGGACAGGTGGTACCCCTCCACTTT
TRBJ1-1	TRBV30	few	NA	CAWSGLTSREAFF	TGTGCCTGGAGTGGCCTCACCTCACGTGAAGCTTTCTTT
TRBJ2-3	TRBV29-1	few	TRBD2	CSVAGTSGGDTQYF	TGCAGCGTCGCCGGGACTAGCGGGGGTGATACGCAGTATTTT
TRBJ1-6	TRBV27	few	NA	CASSLVAYNSPLHF	TGTGCCAGCAGTTTGGTGGCCTATAATTCACCCCTCCACTTT
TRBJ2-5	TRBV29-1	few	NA	CSADEGSKETQYF	TGCAGCGCAGACGAAGGGAGTAAAGAGACCCAGTACTTC
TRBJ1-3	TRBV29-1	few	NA	CSVDSGYGNTIYF	TGCAGCGTTGACAGCGGTTATGGAAACACCATATATTTT
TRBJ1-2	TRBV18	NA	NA	CASQQGDDGYTF	TGTGCCAGCCAACAGGGAGACGATGGCTACACCTTC
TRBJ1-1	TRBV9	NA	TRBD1	CASSKRTGGGTEAFF	TGTGCCAGCAGCAAACGGACAGGGGGCGGCACTGAAGCTTTCTTT
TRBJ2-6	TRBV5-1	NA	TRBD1	CASSRQGVSGANVLTF	TGCGCCAGCAGTCGACAGGGAGTGTCTGGGGCCAACGTCCTGACTTTC
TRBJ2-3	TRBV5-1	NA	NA	CASSGSSTDTQYF	TGCGCCAGCAGCGGCTCTAGCACAGATACGCAGTATTTT
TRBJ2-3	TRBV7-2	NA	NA	CASSVGNAGSTDTQYF	TGTGCCAGCAGCGTAGGAAACGCGGGGAGCACAGATACGCAGTATTTT
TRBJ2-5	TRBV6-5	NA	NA	CASSYSPSAQRETQYF	TGTGCCAGCAGTTACTCGCCTAGTGCTCAGCGAGAGACCCAGTACTTC
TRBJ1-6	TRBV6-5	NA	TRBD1	CASSAGQGRLSPLHF	TGTGCCAGCAGTGCGGGACAGGGACGTTTGTCACCCCTCCACTTT
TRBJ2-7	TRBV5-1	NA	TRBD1	CASSLGLGQHYEQYF	TGCGCCAGCAGCTTGGGTCTGGGACAGCACTACGAGCAGTACTTC
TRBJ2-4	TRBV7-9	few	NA	CASSFYNSGNIQYF	TGTGCCAGCAGCTTCTACAATTCAGGGAACATTCAGTACTTC
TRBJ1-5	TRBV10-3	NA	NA	CAISEEASNNQPQHF	TGTGCCATCAGTGAAGAGGCCAGTAACAATCAGCCCCAGCATTTT
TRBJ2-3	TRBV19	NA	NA	CASIRADTQYF	TGTGCCAGTATTCGAGCAGATACGCAGTATTTT
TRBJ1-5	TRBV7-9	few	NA	CASSLLFIESNQPQHF	TGTGCCAGCAGTTTACTTTTTATTGAGTCGAATCAGCCCCAGCATTTT
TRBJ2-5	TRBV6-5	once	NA	CASTNPGYQETQYF	TGTGCCAGCACCAATCCGGGGTACCAAGAGACCCAGTACTTC
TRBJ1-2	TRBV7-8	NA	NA	CASSSGLVYGYTF	TGTGCCAGCAGCTCAGGCCTGGTGTATGGCTACACCTTC
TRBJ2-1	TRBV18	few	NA	CASSPGTAANEQFF	TGTGCCAGCTCACCGGGAACAGCCGCCAATGAGCAGTTCTTC
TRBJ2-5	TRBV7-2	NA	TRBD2	CASSWIAGGQETQYF	TGTGCCAGCAGCTGGATAGCGGGGGGCCAAGAGACCCAGTACTTC
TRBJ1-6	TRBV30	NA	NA	CAWSVTGNSPLHF	TGTGCCTGGAGTGTAACAGGCAATTCACCCCTCCACTTT
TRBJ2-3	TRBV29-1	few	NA	CSVEQHGLF	TGCAGCGTTGAACAGCATGGTCTTTTT
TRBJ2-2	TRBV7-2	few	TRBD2	CASSLAALGSGGNTGELFF	TGTGCCAGCAGCTTAGCCGCTCTAGGTAGCGGGGGGAACACCGGGGAGCTGTTTTTT
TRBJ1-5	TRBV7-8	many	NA	CASSLAGQPQHF	TGTGCCAGCAGCTTAGCGGGCCAGCCCCAGCATTTT
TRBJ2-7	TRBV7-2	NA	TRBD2	CASSLRRGGSHEQYF	TGTGCCAGCAGCTTAAGGCGGGGGGGCTCCCACGAGCAGTACTTC
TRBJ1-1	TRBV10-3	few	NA	CAISERHMNTEAFF	TGTGCCATCAGTGAGAGACATATGAACACTGAAGCTTTCTTT
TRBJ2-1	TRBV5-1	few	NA	CASSLGAGGEQFF	TGCGCCAGCAGCTTGGGCGCCGGCGGCGAGCAGTTCTTC
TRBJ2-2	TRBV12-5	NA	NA	CASGLGGQNTGELFF	TGTGCTAGTGGTCTCGGCGGACAGAACACCGGGGAGCTGTTTTTT
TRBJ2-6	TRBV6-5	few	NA	CASSAGDLGSNVLTF	TGTGCCAGCAGTGCCGGAGATCTGGGGTCCAACGTCCTGACTTTC
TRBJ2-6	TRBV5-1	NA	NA	CASSLEGSSGANVLTF	TGCGCCAGCAGCTTGGAGGGATCATCTGGGGCCAACGTCCTGACTTTC
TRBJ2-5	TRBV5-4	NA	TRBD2	CASSSRTSGETQYF	TGTGCCAGCAGCTCCCGGACTAGCGGGGAGACCCAGTACTTC
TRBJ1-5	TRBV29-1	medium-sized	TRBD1	CSVLQGAGNQPQHF	TGCAGCGTCCTGCAGGGGGCGGGCAATCAGCCCCAGCATTTT
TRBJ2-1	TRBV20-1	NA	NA	CSVQRDEQFF	TGCAGTGTTCAGCGGGATGAGCAGTTCTTC